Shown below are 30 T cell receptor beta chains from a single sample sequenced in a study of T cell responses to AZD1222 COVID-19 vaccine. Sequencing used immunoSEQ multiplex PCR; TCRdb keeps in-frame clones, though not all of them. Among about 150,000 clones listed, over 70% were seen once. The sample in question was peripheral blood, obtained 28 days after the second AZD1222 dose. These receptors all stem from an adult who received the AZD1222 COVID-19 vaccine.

CDR3 DNA sequence: TGTGCCAGCAGCGAGGGTGGAACTGAAGCTTTCTTT. Its protein is CASSEGGTEAFF. V and J are TRBV6-6 and TRBJ1-1, with unresolved D. CDR1 and CDR2 (germline): MNHNY, SVGAGI (reference sequence). The CDR3 covers 12 residues. V was pared by 6 bases and J by 5 bases, with 10 bases between.

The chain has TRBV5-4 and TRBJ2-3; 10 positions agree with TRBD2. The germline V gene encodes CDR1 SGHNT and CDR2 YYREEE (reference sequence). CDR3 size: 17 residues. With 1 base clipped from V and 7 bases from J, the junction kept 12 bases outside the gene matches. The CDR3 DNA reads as TGTGCCAGCAGCTTGATGGCTAGCGGGAGCCCCATGAATACGCAGTATTTT. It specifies CASSLMASGSPMNTQYF.

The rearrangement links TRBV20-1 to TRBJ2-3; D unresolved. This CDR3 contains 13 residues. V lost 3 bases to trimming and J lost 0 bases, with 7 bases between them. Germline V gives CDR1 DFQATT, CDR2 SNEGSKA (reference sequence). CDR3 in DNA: TGCAGTGCTAGTGGAAGGAGCACAGATACGCAGTATTTT. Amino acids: CSASGRSTDTQYF.

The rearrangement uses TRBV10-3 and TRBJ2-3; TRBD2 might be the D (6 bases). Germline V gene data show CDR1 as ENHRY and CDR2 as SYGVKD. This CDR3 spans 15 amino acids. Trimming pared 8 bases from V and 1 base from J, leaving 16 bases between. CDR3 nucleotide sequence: TGTGCCATCTCCAGCCGGGAGCCCGGCACAGATACGCAGTATTTT. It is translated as CAISSREPGTDTQYF.

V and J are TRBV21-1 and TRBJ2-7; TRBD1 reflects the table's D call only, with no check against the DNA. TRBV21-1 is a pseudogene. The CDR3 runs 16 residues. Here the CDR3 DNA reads TGTGCCAGCTGGGCCCGGGCCGGGTCGCTACAGGACGAGCAGTACTTC. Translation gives CASWARAGSLQDEQYF.

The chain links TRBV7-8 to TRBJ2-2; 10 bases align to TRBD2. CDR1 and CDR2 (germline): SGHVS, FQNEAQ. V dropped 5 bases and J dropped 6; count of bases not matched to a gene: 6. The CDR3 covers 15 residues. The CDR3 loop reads CASSPPSGSPGELFF. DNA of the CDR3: TGTGCCAGCAGCCCCCCTAGCGGGAGTCCCGGGGAGCTGTTTTTT. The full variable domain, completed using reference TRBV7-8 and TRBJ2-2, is GAGVSQSPRYKVAKRGQDVALRCDPISGHVSLFWYQQALGQGPEFLTYFQNEAQLDKSGLPSDRFFAERPEGSVSTLKIQRTQQEDSAVYLCASSPPSGSPGELFFGEGSRLTVL.

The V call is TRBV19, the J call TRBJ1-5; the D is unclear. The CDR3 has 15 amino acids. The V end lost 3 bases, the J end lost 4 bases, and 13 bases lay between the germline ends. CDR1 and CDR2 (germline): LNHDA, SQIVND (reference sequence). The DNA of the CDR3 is TGTGCCAGTAGTATGGAGGGCCTTAGGAATCAGCCCCAGCATTTT. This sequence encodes CASSMEGLRNQPQHF.

DNA of the CDR3: TGTGCCAGCACCCCAACCCCGGGACTAGCATACGAGCAGTACTTC. Its protein product is CASTPTPGLAYEQYF. The genes are TRBV28 and TRBJ2-7; 9 bases align to TRBD2. Germline CDR1 reads MDHEN; CDR2 reads SYDVKM. The junction had 11 bases not matched to a gene; V was cut back by 7 bases and J by 4 bases. This CDR3 has 15 amino acids.

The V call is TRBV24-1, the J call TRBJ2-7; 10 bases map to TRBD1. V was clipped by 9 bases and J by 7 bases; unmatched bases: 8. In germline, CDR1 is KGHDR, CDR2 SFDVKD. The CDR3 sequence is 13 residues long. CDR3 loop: CATAGTGVGEQYF. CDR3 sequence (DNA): TGTGCCACCGCCGGGACAGGGGTAGGGGAGCAGTACTTC.

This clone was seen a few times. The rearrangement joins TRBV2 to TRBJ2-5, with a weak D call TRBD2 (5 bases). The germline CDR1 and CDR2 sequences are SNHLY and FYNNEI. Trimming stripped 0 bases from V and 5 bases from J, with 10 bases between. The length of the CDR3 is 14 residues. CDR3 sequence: CASSEADFGETQYF. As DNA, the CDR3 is TGTGCCAGCAGTGAAGCGGACTTCGGGGAGACCCAGTACTTC.

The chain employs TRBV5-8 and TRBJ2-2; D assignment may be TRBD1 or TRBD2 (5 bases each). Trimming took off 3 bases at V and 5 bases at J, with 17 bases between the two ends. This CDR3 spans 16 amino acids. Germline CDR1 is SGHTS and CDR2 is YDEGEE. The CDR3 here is CASSSGAAPGTGELFF. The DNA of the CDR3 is TGTGCCAGCAGCTCCGGGGCAGCCCCTGGGACCGGGGAGCTGTTTTTT.

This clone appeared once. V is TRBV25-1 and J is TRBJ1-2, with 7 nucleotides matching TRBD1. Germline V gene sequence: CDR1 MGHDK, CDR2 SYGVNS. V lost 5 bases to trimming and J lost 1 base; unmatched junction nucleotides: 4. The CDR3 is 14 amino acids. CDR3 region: CASSRQGGNYGYTF. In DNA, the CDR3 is TGTGCCAGCAGTAGACAGGGAGGTAACTATGGCTACACCTTC.

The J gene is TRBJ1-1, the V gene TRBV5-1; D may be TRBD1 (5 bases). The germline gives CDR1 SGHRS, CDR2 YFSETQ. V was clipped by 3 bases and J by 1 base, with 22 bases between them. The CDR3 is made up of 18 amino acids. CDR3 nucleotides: TGCGCCAGCAGCTGGAGGGGTCGGGGGGTTACCACGAACACTGAAGCTTTCTTT. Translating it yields CASSWRGRGVTTNTEAFF.

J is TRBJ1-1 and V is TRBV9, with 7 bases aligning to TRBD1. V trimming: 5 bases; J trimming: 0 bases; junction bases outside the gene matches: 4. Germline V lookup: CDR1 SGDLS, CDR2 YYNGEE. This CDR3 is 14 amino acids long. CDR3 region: CASSDGTVNTEAFF. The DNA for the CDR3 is TGTGCCAGCAGTGACGGGACAGTGAACACTGAAGCTTTCTTT. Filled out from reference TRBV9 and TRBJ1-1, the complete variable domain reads DSGVTQTPKHLITATGQRVTLRCSPRSGDLSVYWYQQSLDQGLQFLIQYYNGEERAKGNILERFSAQQFPDLHSELNLSSLELGDSALYFCASSDGTVNTEAFFGQGTRLTVV.

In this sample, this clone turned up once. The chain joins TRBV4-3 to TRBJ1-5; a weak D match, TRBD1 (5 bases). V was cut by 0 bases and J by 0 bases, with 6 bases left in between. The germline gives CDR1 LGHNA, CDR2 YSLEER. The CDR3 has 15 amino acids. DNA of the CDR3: TGCGCCAGCAGCCAAGAGACAGATAGCAATCAGCCCCAGCATTTT. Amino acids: CASSQETDSNQPQHF.

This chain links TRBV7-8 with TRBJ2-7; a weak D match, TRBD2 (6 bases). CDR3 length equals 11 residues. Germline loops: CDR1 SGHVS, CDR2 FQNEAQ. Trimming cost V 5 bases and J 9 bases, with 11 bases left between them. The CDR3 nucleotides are TGTGCCAGCAGCCGGGGACTTGGGCAGTACTTC. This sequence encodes CASSRGLGQYF.

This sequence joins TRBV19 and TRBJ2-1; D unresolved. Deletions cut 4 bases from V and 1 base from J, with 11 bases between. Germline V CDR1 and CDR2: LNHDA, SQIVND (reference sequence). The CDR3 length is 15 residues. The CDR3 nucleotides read TGTGCCAGTAGTACCTCAGGTAATTCCTACAATGAGCAGTTCTTC. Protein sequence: CASSTSGNSYNEQFF.

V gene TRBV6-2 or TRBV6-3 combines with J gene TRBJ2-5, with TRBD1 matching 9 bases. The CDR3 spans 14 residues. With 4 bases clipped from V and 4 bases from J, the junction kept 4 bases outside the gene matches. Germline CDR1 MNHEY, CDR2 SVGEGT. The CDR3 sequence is CASSSQGARETQYF. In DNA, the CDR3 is TGTGCCAGCAGTTCACAGGGGGCGCGAGAGACCCAGTACTTC.

This CDR3 is CASSQGIGYTDTQYF. DNA of the CDR3: TGCGCCAGCAGCCAAGGCATAGGGTACACAGATACGCAGTATTTT. The chain uses TRBV4-3 and TRBJ2-3; D is unresolved. There are 15 residues in the CDR3. Trimming cost V 1 base and J 2 bases, with 10 bases left between them. Germline loops: CDR1 LGHNA, CDR2 YSLEER.

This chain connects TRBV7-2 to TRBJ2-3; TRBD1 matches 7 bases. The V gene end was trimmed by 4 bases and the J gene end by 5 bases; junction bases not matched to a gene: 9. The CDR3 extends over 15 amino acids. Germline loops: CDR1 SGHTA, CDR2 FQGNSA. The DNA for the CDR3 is TGTGCCAGCAGCTCTTACAGGGGCGGTATAGATACGCAGTATTTT. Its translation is CASSSYRGGIDTQYF.

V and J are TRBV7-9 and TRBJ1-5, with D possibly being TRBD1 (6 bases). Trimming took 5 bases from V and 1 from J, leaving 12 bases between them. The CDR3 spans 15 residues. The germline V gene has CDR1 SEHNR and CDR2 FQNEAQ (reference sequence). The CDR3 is CASSPGGVSNQPQHF. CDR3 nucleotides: TGTGCCAGCAGCCCGGGGGGCGTAAGCAATCAGCCCCAGCATTTT.

In nucleotides, the CDR3 is TGTGCCAGCAGCTTAGCCCCGGGCTTTGAGCAGTTCTTC. As protein: CASSLAPGFEQFF. This chain uses TRBV7-2 with TRBJ2-1, with no clear D. The ends were cut back, 0 bases at V and 9 bases at J, with 9 bases in the middle. Per the germline V gene, CDR1 is SGHTA and CDR2 is FQGNSA. There are 13 residues in the CDR3.

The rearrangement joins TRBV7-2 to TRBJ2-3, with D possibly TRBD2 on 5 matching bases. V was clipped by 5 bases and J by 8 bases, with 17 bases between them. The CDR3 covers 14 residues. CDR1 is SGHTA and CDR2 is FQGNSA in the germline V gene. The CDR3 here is CASSQQKSGVTQYF. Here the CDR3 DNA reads TGTGCCAGCAGCCAACAAAAGAGCGGCGTTACGCAGTATTTT.

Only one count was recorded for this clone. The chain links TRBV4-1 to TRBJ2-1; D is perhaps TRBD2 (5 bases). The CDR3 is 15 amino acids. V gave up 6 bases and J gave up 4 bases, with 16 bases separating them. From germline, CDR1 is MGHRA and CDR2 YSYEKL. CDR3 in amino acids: CASRPVPGTYNEQFF. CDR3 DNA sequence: TGCGCCAGCAGACCAGTACCGGGAACATACAATGAGCAGTTCTTC.

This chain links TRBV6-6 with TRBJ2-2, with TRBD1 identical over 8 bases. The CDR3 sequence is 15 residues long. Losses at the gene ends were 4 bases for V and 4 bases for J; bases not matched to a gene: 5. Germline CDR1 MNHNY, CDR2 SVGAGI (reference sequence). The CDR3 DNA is TGTGCCAGCAGTTCCGCAGGGGGCGGCACCGGGGAGCTGTTTTTT. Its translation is CASSSAGGGTGELFF.

The CDR3 spells CASSLSDSGNTIYF. The CDR3 nucleotides are TGTGCCAGCAGCTTAAGCGACTCTGGAAACACCATATATTTT. The gene calls are TRBV11-2 and TRBJ1-3; D ambiguous. In germline, CDR1 is SGHAT, CDR2 FQNNGV. V was clipped by 2 bases and J by 0 bases, with 5 bases between them. The CDR3 is 14 amino acids.

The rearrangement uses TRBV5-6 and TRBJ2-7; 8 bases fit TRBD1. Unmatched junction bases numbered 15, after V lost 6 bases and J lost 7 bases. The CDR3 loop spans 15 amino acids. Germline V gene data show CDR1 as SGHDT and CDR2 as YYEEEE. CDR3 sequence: CASTDRGRIGWEQYF. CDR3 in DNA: TGTGCCAGCACCGACAGGGGCCGCATCGGGTGGGAGCAGTACTTC.

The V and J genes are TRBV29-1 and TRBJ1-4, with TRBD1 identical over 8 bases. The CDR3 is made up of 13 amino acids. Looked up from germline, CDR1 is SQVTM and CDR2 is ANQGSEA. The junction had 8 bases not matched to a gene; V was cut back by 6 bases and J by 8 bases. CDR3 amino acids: CSVRTTGVEKLFF. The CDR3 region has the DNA TGCAGCGTGAGAACGACAGGGGTCGAAAAACTGTTTTTT.

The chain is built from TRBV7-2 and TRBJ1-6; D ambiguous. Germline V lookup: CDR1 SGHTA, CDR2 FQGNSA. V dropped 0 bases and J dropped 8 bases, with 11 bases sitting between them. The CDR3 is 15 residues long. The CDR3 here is CASSLAFSLYSPLHF. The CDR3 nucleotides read TGTGCCAGCAGCTTAGCCTTCAGTTTGTATTCACCCCTCCACTTT.

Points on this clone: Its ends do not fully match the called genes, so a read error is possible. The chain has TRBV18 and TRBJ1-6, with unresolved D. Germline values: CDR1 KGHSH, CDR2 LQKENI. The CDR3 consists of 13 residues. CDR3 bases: TGTGCCAGCTCTCCACCTAGGGATGGGCCCCTCCACTTT. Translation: CASSPPRDGPLHF.